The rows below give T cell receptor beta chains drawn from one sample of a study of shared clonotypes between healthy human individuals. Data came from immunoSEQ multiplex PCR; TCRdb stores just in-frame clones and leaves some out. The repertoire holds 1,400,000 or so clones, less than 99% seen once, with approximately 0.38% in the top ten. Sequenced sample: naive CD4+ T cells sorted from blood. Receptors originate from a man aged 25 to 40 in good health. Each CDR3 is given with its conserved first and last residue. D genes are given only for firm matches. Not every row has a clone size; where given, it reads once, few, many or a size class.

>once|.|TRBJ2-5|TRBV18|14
TGTGCCAGCTCACCAACCGGGACCCAGGAGACCCAGTACTTC
CASSPTGTQETQYF
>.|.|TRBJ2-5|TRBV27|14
TGTGCCAGCAGCTTAGTTCGGAGCGGGGAGACCCAGTACTTC
CASSLVRSGETQYF
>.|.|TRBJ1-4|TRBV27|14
TGTGCCAGCAGTAGAGGGTTGGCTAATGAAAAACTGTTTTTT
CASSRGLANEKLFF
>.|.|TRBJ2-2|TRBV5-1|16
TGCGCCAGCAGCTTGTCGGTCGGGCTTAACACCGGGGAGCTGTTTTTT
CASSLSVGLNTGELFF
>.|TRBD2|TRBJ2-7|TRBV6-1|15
TGTGCCAGCAGTGAAGCCCTAGCGGGAGGGAAAGAGCAGTACTTC
CASSEALAGGKEQYF
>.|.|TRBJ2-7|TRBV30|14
TGTGCCTGGAGTGTACCCAGGATGACCTACGAGCAGTACTTC
CAWSVPRMTYEQYF
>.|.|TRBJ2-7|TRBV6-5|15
TGTGCCAGCAGTTACTCGGGAGGGGGCTCCTACGAGCAGTACTTC
CASSYSGGGSYEQYF
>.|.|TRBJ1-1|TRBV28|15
TGTGCCAGCAGCCCATTACTGGGGGGGAACACTGAAGCTTTCTTT
CASSPLLGGNTEAFF
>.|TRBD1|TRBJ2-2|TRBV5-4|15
TGTGCCAGCAGCTTGGGACAGGGCTCTGACGGGGAGCTGTTTTTT
CASSLGQGSDGELFF
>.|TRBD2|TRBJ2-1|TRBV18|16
TGTGCCAGCTCTCCACCAGGGACTAGCGCCTACAGTGAGCAGTTCTTC
CASSPPGTSAYSEQFF
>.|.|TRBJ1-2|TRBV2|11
TGTGCCAGCAGAGAGGGAAATGGCTACACCTTC
CASREGNGYTF
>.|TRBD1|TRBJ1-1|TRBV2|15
TGTGCCAGCAGTGGACCGGGACAGGACGACACTGAAGCTTTCTTT
CASSGPGQDDTEAFF
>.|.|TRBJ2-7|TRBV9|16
TGTGCCAGCAGCGTAGGATTTTCGGGGGCTCCCTCTAAGCAGTACTTC
CASSVGFSGAPSKQYF
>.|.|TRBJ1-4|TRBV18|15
TGTGCCAGCTCACCGGCAGCTAGGACTAATGAAAAACTGTTTTTT
CASSPAARTNEKLFF
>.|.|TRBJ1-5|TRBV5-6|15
TGTGCCAGCAGCTTGGAGACGGACCGCAATCAGCCCCAGCATTTT
CASSLETDRNQPQHF
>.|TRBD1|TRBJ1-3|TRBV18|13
TGTGCCAGCACAGGGGTGGCCGGAAACACCATATATTTT
CASTGVAGNTIYF
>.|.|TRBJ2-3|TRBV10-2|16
TGCGCCAGCAGTGATCTCGTCGGGCCTAGCACAGATACGCAGTATTTT
CASSDLVGPSTDTQYF
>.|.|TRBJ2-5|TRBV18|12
TGTGCCAGCTCACCAGGGGAAGAGACCCAGTACTTC
CASSPGEETQYF
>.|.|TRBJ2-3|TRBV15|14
TGTGCCACCAGCAGAGACCCCCGAACAGATACGCAGTATTTT
CATSRDPRTDTQYF
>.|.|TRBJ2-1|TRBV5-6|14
TGTGCCAGCAGCCGAGGGCCTTCGTACAATGAGCAGTTCTTC
CASSRGPSYNEQFF
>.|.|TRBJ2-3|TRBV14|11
TGTGCCAGCAGCCGGGGGGATACGCAGTATTTT
CASSRGDTQYF
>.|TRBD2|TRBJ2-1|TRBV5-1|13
TGCGCCAGCAGGGCTAGCGGGGGCAATGAGCAGTTCTTC
CASRASGGNEQFF
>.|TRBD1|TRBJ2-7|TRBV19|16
TGTGCCAGTAGGGCTCAACCGGGACAGGGTCGCTACGAGCAGTACTTC
CASRAQPGQGRYEQYF
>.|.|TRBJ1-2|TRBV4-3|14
TGCGCCAGCAGCTCAACGTTGACATCTCCTAGCTACACCTTC
CASSSTLTSPSYTF
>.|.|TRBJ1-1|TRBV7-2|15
TGTGCCAGCAGCTTAAAGGGGACTATGAACACTGAAGCTTTCTTT
CASSLKGTMNTEAFF
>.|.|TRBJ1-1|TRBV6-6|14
TGTGCCAGCAGTTCTGGACCCCCGTTGGCTGAAGCTTTCTTT
CASSSGPPLAEAFF
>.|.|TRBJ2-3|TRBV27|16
TGTGCCAGCACCCTAAGATACAGGGCGGGCACAGATACGCAGTATTTT
CASTLRYRAGTDTQYF
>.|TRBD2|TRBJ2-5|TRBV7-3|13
TGTGCCAGCAGCATAGCGGGACTAGAGACCCAGTACTTC
CASSIAGLETQYF
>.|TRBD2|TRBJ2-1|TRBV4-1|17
TGCGCCAGCAGCCAACTGACTAGCGGGAGGACTCACAATGAGCAGTTCTTC
CASSQLTSGRTHNEQFF
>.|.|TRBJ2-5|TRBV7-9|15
TGTGCCAGCAGCTTGAGGGGGTCCTACCCCGAGACCCAGTACTTC
CASSLRGSYPETQYF
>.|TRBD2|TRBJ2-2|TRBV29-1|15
TGCAGCGTTGAACTAGCGGGAGTCGACACCGGGGAGCTGTTTTTT
CSVELAGVDTGELFF
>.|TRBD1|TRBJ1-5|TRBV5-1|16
TGCGCCAGCAGCTTGGGGCCCACAGGGGCTGAACAGCCCCAGCATTTT
CASSLGPTGAEQPQHF
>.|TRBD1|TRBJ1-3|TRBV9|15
TGTGCCTCCAAGGGACAGGGGGCCGTTGGAAACACCATATATTTT
CASKGQGAVGNTIYF
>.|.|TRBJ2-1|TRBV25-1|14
TGTGCCAGCAGTGACGGCGGAACCTACAATGAGCAGTTCTTC
CASSDGGTYNEQFF
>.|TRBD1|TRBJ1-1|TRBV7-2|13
TGTGCCAGCAGCCTCGGGACAGGGAGATCAGCTTTCTTT
CASSLGTGRSAFF
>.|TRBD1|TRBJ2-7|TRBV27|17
TGTGCCAGCAGTCCAGGGACAGGGGAGGGACCACCCTACGAGCAGTACTTC
CASSPGTGEGPPYEQYF
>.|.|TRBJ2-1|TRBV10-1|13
TGCGCCAGCAGTGAGTCGATAGGATATGAGCAGTTCTTC
CASSESIGYEQFF
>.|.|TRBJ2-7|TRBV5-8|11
TGTGCCAGCAGGTCCGTCTACGAGCAGTACTTC
CASRSVYEQYF
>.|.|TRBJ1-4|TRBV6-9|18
TGTGCCAGCAACAGTTCCACGAAGTGGGGGGGGAGCGAAGAAAAACTGTTTTTT
CASNSSTKWGGSEEKLFF
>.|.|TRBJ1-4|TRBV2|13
TGTGCCAGCGGACCCGAGATGGGTGAAAAACTGTTTTTT
CASGPEMGEKLFF
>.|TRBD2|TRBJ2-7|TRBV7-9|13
TGTGCCAGCCGGACTAGCGGGACCGACGAGCAGTACTTC
CASRTSGTDEQYF
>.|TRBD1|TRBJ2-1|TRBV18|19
TGTGCCAGCTCGCCGCTCAGGACAGGGGGGTCGGTTGGTGTAGATGAGCAGTTCTTC
CASSPLRTGGSVGVDEQFF
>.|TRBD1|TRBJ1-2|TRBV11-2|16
TGTGCCAGCAGCGACACCCGGACAGGCGGATCCTATGGCTACACCTTC
CASSDTRTGGSYGYTF
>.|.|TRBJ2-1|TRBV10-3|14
TGTGCCATCAGTGAGCCTGCCGGGTCCCTCGAGCAGTTCTTC
CAISEPAGSLEQFF
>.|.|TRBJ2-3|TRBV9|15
TGTGCCAGCAGCGTAGGGGCTAGTTCCACAGATACGCAGTATTTT
CASSVGASSTDTQYF
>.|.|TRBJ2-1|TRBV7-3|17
TGTGCCAGCAGCTTAACTCCTACTAGTCGGCCCCACAATGAGCAGTTCTTC
CASSLTPTSRPHNEQFF
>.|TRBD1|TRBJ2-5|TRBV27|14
TGTGCCAGCACGGAGACAGGGGCTAAAGAGACCCAGTACTTC
CASTETGAKETQYF
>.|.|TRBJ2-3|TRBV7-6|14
TGTGCCAGCAGCTTAGCGTATTTCACAGATACGCAGTATTTT
CASSLAYFTDTQYF
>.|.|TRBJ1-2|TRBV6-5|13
TGTGCCAGCAGGCCCCTAAGTCCCTATGGCTACACCTTC
CASRPLSPYGYTF
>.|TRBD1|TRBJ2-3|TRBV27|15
TGTGCCAGCAGTGTAGGGACAGGGGGCGCAGATACGCAGTATTTT
CASSVGTGGADTQYF
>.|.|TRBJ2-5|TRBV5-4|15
TGTGCCAGCAGCCTCAGAGGAGGGCTTCAAGAGACCCAGTACTTC
CASSLRGGLQETQYF
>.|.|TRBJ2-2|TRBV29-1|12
TGCAGCGGTGGACGGGGTGCAGGGGAGCTGTTTTTT
CSGGRGAGELFF
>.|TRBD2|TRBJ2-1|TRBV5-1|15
TGCGCCAGCAGCTTGGTAGCGGGAGGGAGGAATGAGCAGTTCTTC
CASSLVAGGRNEQFF
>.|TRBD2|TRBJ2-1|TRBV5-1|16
TGCGCCAGCAGCACATGGACTAGCGGGATCGGGAATGAGCAGTTCTTC
CASSTWTSGIGNEQFF